The 18 T cell receptor beta chains presented below share a single source sample, sequenced in a study of blood T cells in healthy people across ages. PCR was performed a second time for about 7 to 12 cycles using a sample-barcoded 5' primer and a J-beta primer mix. TCRdb reanalysed the 5' RACE reads using MiXCR and keeps one entry per CDR3 protein. The sample records hundreds of thousands of distinct CDR3 sequences, more than 40% being singletons. The specimen was blood. These receptors all stem from a man aged 55 to 70 in good health.

V gene TRBV15 combines with J gene TRBJ1-2; no definite D call. The CDR3 extends over 14 amino acids. Germline V gene sequence: CDR1 LNHNV, CDR2 YYDKDF (reference sequence). V was shortened by 5 bases and J by 1 base, with 11 bases between the two germline ends. CDR3 protein: CATSGLEDNYGYTF. Here the CDR3 DNA reads TGTGCCACCAGCGGCCTCGAGGATAACTATGGCTACACCTTC.

In nucleotides, the CDR3 is TGTGCCAGCAGCCCAGGGACAGGGGCCGGAAACACCATATATTTT. Translating it yields CASSPGTGAGNTIYF. This sequence joins TRBV7-9 and TRBJ1-3; 10 nucleotides line up with TRBD1. Germline CDR1 and CDR2: SEHNR and FQNEAQ (reference sequence). The CDR3 is 15 amino acids. The J segment lost 4 bases and the V segment lost 5 bases, leaving 5 bases of the junction unmatched.

This clonotype appeared many times. The chain is built from TRBV29-1 and TRBJ2-2; a possible D gene is TRBD2 (5 bases). Trimming cost V 7 bases and J 7 bases, with 7 bases left between them. The CDR3 sequence is 10 residues long. Germline V CDR1 and CDR2: SQVTM, ANQGSEA. The CDR3 sequence is CSAEDGELFF. CDR3 DNA: TGCAGCGCGGAGGACGGGGAGCTGTTTTTT.

V gene TRBV29-1 combines with J gene TRBJ1-2; D is unresolved. Trimming pared 5 bases from V and 8 bases from J, leaving 15 bases between. The CDR3 is 12 amino acids. Germline assignment: CDR1 SQVTM and CDR2 ANQGSEA. For the CDR3, the DNA is TGCAGCGTTCACCTGGGTGATAGGGGCTACACCTTC. Amino acids: CSVHLGDRGYTF.

V usage is TRBV7-2 and J usage is TRBJ2-3; TRBD1 matches 8 bases. V gave up 5 bases and J gave up 3 bases; unmatched junction bases: 7. Germline V gene data show CDR1 as SGHTA and CDR2 as FQGNSA. The CDR3 has 15 amino acids. In nucleotides, the CDR3 is TGTGCCAGCAGCACCGGGACAGGAGTTACAGATACGCAGTATTTT. Residues: CASSTGTGVTDTQYF.

This clonotype has just a few counts. The chain combines TRBV28 with TRBJ2-7, with D uncertain. The CDR3 covers 12 residues. Germline-derived CDR1 and CDR2 are MDHEN and SYDVKM. V lost 0 bases, J lost 6 bases, and 6 bases lay in between. CDR3: CASSLWESEQYF. CDR3 nucleotide sequence: TGTGCCAGCAGTTTATGGGAGTCCGAGCAGTACTTC. Drawing the rest from reference TRBV28 and TRBJ2-7, the complete variable domain is DVKVTQSSRYLVKRTGEKVFLECVQDMDHENMFWYRQDPGLGLRLIYFSYDVKMKEKGDIPEGYSVSREKKERFSLILESASTNQTSMYLCASSLWESEQYFGPGTRLTVT.

This clonotype showed up just a few times. CDR3 in DNA: TGTGCCAGCAGCCTAGTGGTAGCGGGGGGCCTCACAGATACGCAGTATTTT. This sequence encodes CASSLVVAGGLTDTQYF. The V gene is TRBV13, the J gene TRBJ2-3, with TRBD2 identical over 10 bases. The CDR3 length is 17 residues. Germline V lookup: CDR1 PRHDT, CDR2 FYEKMQ (reference sequence). The junction had 10 bases not matched to a gene; V was cut back by 5 bases and J by 2 bases.

The chain recombines TRBV7-6 with TRBJ2-5; 7 bases align to TRBD1. The J call may be incorrect, as the DNA end agrees better with TRBJ2-7. CDR1 and CDR2 from the germline V gene are SGHVS and FNYEAQ. This CDR3 has 14 amino acids. DNA for the CDR3: TGTGCCAGCAGCTTAGGACAGGGAGTCCACGAGCAGTACTTC. Amino acid sequence: CASSLGQGVHEQYF.

Comment on this clonotype: The junction shows a germline mismatch at one end, possibly a read error. This chain uses TRBV7-9 with TRBJ2-5; 8 nucleotides align to TRBD2. Germline CDR1 is SEHNR and CDR2 is FQNEAQ (reference sequence). This CDR3 contains 15 residues. CDR3: CASSPGVAGQGTQYF. The CDR3 DNA reads TGTGCCAGCAGCCCGGGGGTAGCGGGGCAAGGGACCCAGTACTTC.

This chain uses TRBV4-2 with TRBJ1-5, with 7 bases fitting TRBD1. CDR3 length equals 13 residues. From germline, CDR1 is LGHNA and CDR2 YNFKEQ. Trimming cost V 3 bases and J 11 bases; bases outside gene matches: 7. The CDR3 DNA reads TGTGCCAGCAGCCAGGGAGGGGGCAGAACCCAGCATTTT. Encoded protein: CASSQGGGRTQHF.

This clonotype was detected ten times or more. This chain connects TRBV10-3 to TRBJ2-7; tentative D call: TRBD1 (7 bases). The CDR3 has 12 residues. CDR1 ENHRY and CDR2 SYGVKD come from the germline V gene. Trimming removed 8 bases from V and 7 bases from J, with 15 bases in between. The CDR3 region is CAIAGQRGEQYF. CDR3 in DNA: TGTGCCATCGCGGGACAGCGAGGGGAGCAGTACTTC.

V gene TRBV6-6 combines with J gene TRBJ2-1, with 10 bases matching TRBD2. Germline V gene lookup returns CDR1 MNHNY and CDR2 SVGAGI (reference sequence). The CDR3 has 17 amino acids. With 0 bases clipped from V and 5 bases from J, the junction kept 7 bases outside the gene matches. The CDR3 DNA follows: TGTGCCAGCAGTTACTCGGGGCTAGCGGGGGCCGACAATGAGCAGTTCTTC. As protein: CASSYSGLAGADNEQFF.

The chain is built from TRBV5-6 and TRBJ1-6; perhaps TRBD1 as D (5 bases). From germline, CDR1 is SGHDT and CDR2 YYEEEE. Trimming stripped 3 bases from V and 6 bases from J, with 16 bases between. The CDR3 is 16 amino acids. In DNA, the CDR3 is TGTGCCAGCAGCTACACTTTGGGGACCCGTAATTCACCCCTCCACTTT. It encodes CASSYTLGTRNSPLHF.

This clonotype has a handful of counts. The rearrangement links TRBV12-3 or TRBV12-4 to TRBJ1-6; D ambiguous. V shed 6 bases and J shed 9 bases, with 15 bases lying between them. The CDR3 totals 14 residues. The CDR3 region is CASSGGIGSSPLHF. The CDR3 coding sequence is TGTGCCAGCAGCGGCGGGATAGGGTCTTCACCCCTCCACTTT.

The J gene is TRBJ1-2, the V gene TRBV5-6; tentative D call: TRBD1 (6 bases). The CDR3 sequence is 12 residues long. Germline CDR1 SGHDT, CDR2 YYEEEE. With 6 bases removed from V and 5 bases from J, the gap between germline ends came to 11 bases. CDR3 sequence reads: CASNVRGYGYTF. In DNA, the CDR3 is TGTGCCAGCAACGTCAGGGGTTATGGCTACACCTTC.

The chain uses TRBV7-2 and TRBJ2-2; D may match TRBD1 or TRBD2 (5 bases each). Germline V gene lookup returns CDR1 SGHTA and CDR2 FQGNSA. The CDR3 sequence is 19 residues long. V lost 0 bases, J lost 0 bases, and 17 bases lay in between. CDR3 coding DNA: TGTGCCAGCAGCTTAGCTGACGGGGCCCGGGGTCCGAACACCGGGGAGCTGTTTTTT. Encoded protein: CASSLADGARGPNTGELFF.

V gene TRBV2 combines with J gene TRBJ1-4; possible D gene TRBD1, 6 bases. V was clipped by 6 bases and J by 5 bases, with 13 bases between them. Germline V gives CDR1 SNHLY, CDR2 FYNNEI. The CDR3 covers 14 residues. The CDR3 sequence is CASRGGSLNEKLFF. Written as DNA, the CDR3 is TGTGCCAGCAGAGGGGGGTCCCTCAATGAAAAACTGTTTTTT.

In DNA form, the CDR3 reads TGTGCCAGCAGCTTCGACAGGCGATCGGACGAGCAGTACTTC. Amino acid sequence: CASSFDRRSDEQYF. The chain links TRBV7-9 to TRBJ2-7, with a weak D call TRBD1 (6 bases). V was shortened by 3 bases and J by 5 bases, with 14 bases between the two germline ends. Germline V CDR1 and CDR2: SEHNR, FQNEAQ (reference sequence). This CDR3 spans 14 amino acids. Variable domain in full (rest from reference TRBV7-9 and TRBJ2-7): DTGVSQNPRHKITKRGQNVTFRCDPISEHNRLYWYRQTLGQGPEFLTYFQNEAQLEKSRLLSDRFSAERPKGSFSTLEIQRTEQGDSAMYLCASSFDRRSDEQYFGPGTRLTVT.